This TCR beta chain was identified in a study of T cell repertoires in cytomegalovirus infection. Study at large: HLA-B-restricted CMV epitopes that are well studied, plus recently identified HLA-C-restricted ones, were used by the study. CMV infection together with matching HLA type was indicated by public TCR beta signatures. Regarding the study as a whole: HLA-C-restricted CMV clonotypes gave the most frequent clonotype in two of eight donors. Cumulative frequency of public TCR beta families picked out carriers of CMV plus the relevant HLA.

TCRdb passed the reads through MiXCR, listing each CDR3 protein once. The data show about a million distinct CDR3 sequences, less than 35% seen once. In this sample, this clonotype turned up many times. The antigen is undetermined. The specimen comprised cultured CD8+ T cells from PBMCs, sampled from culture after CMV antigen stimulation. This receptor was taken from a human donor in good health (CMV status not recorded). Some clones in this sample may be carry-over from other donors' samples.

DNA of the CDR3: TGTGCCAGTAGTAAAGACTACAATGAGCAGTTCTTC. This sequence encodes CASSKDYNEQFF. The J gene is TRBJ2-1, the V gene TRBV19; D remains ambiguous. CDR1 is LNHDA, CDR2 SQIVND, per germline (reference sequence). Trimming took off 4 bases at V and 3 bases at J, with 4 bases between the two ends. This CDR3 contains 12 residues.